Below, 7 T cell receptor beta chains from the same sample are listed, as sequenced in a study of OX40 agonist ivuxolimab in advanced cancers. Library prep was done by the immunoSEQ multiplex PCR assay. Sourced from immuneACCESS, this table was stored by TCRdb with only in-frame sequences that have V and J called. A share of the clones is absent; for the studies checked, an unresolved V gene accounts for under half, and the remainder has no known explanation. The table for this sample lists 45,000 to 50,000 clones; approximately 90% of them were counted only once. The ten largest make up 25% to 40% of the sample. This material consisted of CD4+ or CD8+ T cells sorted from blood, taken in a trial of the OX40 agonist ivuxolimab. The receptors stem from an adult with an advanced solid tumor such as melanoma, head and neck, liver or kidney cancer.

This chain connects TRBV10-3 to TRBJ2-2; the D is unclear. The CDR3 is made up of 15 amino acids. Per germline, CDR1 ENHRY and CDR2 SYGVKD. Trimming took off 3 bases at V and 0 bases at J, with 8 bases between the two ends. The CDR3 protein is CAISDTETNTGELFF. The CDR3 coding sequence is TGTGCCATCAGTGACACAGAAACGAACACCGGGGAGCTGTTTTTT.

The CDR3 protein is CASSSGSNTEAFF. The CDR3 DNA follows: TGTGCCAGCAGTTCAGGGTCGAACACTGAAGCTTTCTTT. This chain links TRBV27 with TRBJ1-1; D may be TRBD1 (5 bases). CDR3 length: 13 amino acids. Trimming pared 4 bases from V and 1 base from J, leaving 7 bases between. The germline gives CDR1 MNHEY, CDR2 SMNVEV (reference sequence).

This clone was recorded only once. This sequence joins TRBV30 and TRBJ2-3, with D perhaps TRBD1 or TRBD2 (5 bases each). The length of the CDR3 is 15 residues. The ends were cut back, 2 bases at V and 2 bases at J, with 14 bases in the middle. Germline V CDR1 and CDR2: GTSNPN, SVGIG (reference sequence). CDR3 sequence: CAWSSGGTSTDTQYF. The CDR3 DNA sequence: TGTGCCTGGAGTAGCGGTGGGACGTCCACAGATACGCAGTATTTT. The variable domain in full, with the rest retrieved from reference TRBV30 and TRBJ2-3, is SQTIHQWPATLVQPVGSPLSLECTVEGTSNPNLYWYRQAAGRGLQLLFYSVGIGQISSEVPQNLSASRPQDRQFILSSKKLLLSDSGFYLCAWSSGGTSTDTQYFGPGTRLTVL.

As for this clone: The junction departs from germline at one end; a sequencing error may be responsible. The same CDR3 is also encoded by other DNA sequences in this sample. This chain uses TRBV29-1 with TRBJ2-1, with 11 bases fitting TRBD2. Germline V gene sequence: CDR1 SQVTM, CDR2 ANQGSEA. The CDR3 is made up of 14 amino acids. In nucleotides, the CDR3 is TGCAGCGTTGAAGTAGGACTAGCGGGTTATGAACAGTTCTTC. Protein sequence: CSVEVGLAGYEQFF.

The chain has TRBV19 and TRBJ2-1; 8 bases line up with TRBD2. V lost 1 base and J lost 6; bases outside the gene matches: 5. Germline CDR1 is LNHDA and CDR2 is SQIVND (reference sequence). The CDR3 consists of 15 residues. CDR3 in amino acids: CASSIAGGPLNEQFF. CDR3 nucleotide sequence: TGTGCCAGTAGTATAGCGGGAGGGCCCCTCAATGAGCAGTTCTTC.

This clone is medium-sized within its sample. This chain uses TRBV4-1 with TRBJ2-1; tentative D call: TRBD2 (5 bases). CDR1 is MGHRA, CDR2 YSYEKL, per germline. This CDR3 has 17 residues. V was trimmed by 2 bases and J by 1 base, leaving 15 bases between them. This chain's CDR3 is CASSQRWGAVSYNEQFF. The CDR3 DNA follows: TGCGCCAGCAGCCAACGGTGGGGAGCGGTTTCCTACAATGAGCAGTTCTTC.

The genes are TRBV19 and TRBJ2-1; 7 nucleotides agree with TRBD2. The CDR3 sequence is 14 residues long. Germline CDR1 is LNHDA and CDR2 is SQIVND (reference sequence). Losses at the gene ends were 10 bases for V and 8 bases for J; bases not matched to a gene: 14. The DNA for the CDR3 is TGTGCCACCTCCCTGGGGGGGGGTTCCGATGAGCAGTTCTTC. Translated: CATSLGGGSDEQFF.